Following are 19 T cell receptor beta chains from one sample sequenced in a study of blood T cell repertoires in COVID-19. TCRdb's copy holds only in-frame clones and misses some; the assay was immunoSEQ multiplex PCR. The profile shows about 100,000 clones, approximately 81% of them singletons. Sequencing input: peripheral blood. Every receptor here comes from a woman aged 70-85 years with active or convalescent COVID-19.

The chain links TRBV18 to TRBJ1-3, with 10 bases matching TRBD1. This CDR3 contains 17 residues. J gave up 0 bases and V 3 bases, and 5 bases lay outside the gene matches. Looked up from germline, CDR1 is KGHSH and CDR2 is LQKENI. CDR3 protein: CASSPLRTGGSGNTIYF. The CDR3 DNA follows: TGTGCCAGCTCACCGTTAAGGACAGGGGGCTCTGGAAACACCATATATTTT.

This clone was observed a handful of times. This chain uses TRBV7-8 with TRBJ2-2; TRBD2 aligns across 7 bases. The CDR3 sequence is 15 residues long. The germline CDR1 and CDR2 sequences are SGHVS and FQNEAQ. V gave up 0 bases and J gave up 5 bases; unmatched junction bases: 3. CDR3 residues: CASSLAGGKTGELFF. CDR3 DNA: TGTGCCAGCAGCTTAGCGGGAGGGAAAACCGGGGAGCTGTTTTTT.

CDR3 residues: CATSRAPWADTQYF. The CDR3 DNA is TGTGCCACCAGCAGAGCTCCGTGGGCGGATACGCAGTATTTT. V usage is TRBV15 and J usage is TRBJ2-3; D ambiguous. The CDR3 runs to 14 residues. CDR1 is LNHNV and CDR2 is YYDKDF in the germline V gene (reference sequence). Trimming left V 1 base short and J 6 bases short, with 11 bases between.

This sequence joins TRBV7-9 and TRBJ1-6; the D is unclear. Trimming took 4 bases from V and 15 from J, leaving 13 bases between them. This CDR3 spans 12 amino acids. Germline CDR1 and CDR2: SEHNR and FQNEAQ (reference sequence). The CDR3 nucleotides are TGTGCCAGCAGCTACACCTCCGGGAGCCTCCACTTT. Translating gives CASSYTSGSLHF.

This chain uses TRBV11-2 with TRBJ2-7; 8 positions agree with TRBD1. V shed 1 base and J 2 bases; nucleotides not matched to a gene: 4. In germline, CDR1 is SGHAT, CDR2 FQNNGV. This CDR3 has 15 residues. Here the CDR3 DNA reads TGTGCCAGCAGCTTAGTCAGGGGGCCTACCTACGAGCAGTACTTC. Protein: CASSLVRGPTYEQYF.

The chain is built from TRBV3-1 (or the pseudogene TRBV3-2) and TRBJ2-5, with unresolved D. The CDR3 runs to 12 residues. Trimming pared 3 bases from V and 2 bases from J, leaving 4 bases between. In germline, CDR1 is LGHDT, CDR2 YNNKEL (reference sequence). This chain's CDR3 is CASSHNQETQYF. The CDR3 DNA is TGTGCCAGCAGCCACAATCAAGAGACCCAGTACTTC.

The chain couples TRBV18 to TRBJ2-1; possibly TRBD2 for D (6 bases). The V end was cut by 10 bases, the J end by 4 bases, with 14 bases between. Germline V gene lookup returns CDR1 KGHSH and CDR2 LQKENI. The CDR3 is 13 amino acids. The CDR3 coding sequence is TGTGCCACTAACGCCGGGACTTACAATGAGCAGTTCTTC. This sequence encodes CATNAGTYNEQFF.

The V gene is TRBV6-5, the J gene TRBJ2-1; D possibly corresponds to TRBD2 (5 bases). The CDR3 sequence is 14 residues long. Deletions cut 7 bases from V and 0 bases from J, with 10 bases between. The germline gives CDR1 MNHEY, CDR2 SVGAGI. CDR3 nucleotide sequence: TGTGCCAGCAAGGACTTCAGCTCCTACAATGAGCAGTTCTTC. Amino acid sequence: CASKDFSSYNEQFF.

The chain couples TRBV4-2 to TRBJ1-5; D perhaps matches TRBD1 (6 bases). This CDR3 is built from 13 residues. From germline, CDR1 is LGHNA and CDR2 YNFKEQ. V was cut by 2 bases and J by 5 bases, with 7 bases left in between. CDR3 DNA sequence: TGTGCCAGCAGCCAATACAGGGATCAGCCCCAGCATTTT. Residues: CASSQYRDQPQHF.

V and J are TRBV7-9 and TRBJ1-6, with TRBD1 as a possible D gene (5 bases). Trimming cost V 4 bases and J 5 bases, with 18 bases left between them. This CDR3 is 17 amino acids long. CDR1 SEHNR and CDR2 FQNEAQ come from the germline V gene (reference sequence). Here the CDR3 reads CASSSIPGTGDNSPLHF. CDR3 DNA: TGTGCCAGCAGCTCAATCCCCGGGACGGGGGATAATTCACCCCTCCACTTT.

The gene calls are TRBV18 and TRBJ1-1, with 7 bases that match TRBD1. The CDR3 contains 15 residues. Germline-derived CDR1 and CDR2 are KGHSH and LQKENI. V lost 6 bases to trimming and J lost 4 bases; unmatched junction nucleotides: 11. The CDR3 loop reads CASSAEQGKGTEAFF. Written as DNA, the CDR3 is TGTGCCAGCTCGGCCGAACAGGGGAAGGGCACTGAAGCTTTCTTT. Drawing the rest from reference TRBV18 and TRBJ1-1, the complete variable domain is NAGVMQNPRHLVRRRGQEARLRCSPMKGHSHVYWYRQLPEEGLKFMVYLQKENIIDESGMPKERFSAEFPKEGPSILRIQQVVRGDSAAYFCASSAEQGKGTEAFFGQGTRLTVV.

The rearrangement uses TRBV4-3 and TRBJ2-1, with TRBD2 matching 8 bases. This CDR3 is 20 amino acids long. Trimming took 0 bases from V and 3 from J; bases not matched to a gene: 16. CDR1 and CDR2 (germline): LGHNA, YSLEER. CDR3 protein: CASSQDLMGSGMIGYNEQFF. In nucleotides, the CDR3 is TGCGCCAGCAGCCAAGATCTAATGGGTAGCGGGATGATTGGCTACAATGAGCAGTTCTTC.

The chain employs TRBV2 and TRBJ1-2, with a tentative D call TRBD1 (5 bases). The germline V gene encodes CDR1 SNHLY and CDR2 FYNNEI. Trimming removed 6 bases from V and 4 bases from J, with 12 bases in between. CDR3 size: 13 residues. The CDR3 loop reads CASRGTMSYGYTF. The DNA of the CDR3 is TGTGCCAGCAGGGGGACTATGAGCTATGGCTACACCTTC.

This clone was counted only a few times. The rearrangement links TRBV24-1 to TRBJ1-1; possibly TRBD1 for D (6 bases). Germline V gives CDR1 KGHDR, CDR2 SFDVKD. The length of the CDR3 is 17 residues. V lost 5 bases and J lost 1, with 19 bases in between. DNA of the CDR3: TGTGCCACCAGTGTCTCCCTTGTGACAGGTAAGAACACTGAAGCTTTCTTT. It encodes CATSVSLVTGKNTEAFF.

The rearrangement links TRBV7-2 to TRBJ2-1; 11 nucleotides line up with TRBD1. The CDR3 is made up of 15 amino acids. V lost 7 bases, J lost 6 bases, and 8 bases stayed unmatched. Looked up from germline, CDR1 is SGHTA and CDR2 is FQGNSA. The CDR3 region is CASTLGQGAANEQFF. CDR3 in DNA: TGTGCCAGCACCCTAGGACAGGGGGCGGCCAATGAGCAGTTCTTC.

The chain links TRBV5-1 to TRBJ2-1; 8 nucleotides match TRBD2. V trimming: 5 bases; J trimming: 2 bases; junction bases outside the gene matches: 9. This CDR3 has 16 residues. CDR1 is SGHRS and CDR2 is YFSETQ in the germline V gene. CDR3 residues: CASRLTGTRAYNEQFF. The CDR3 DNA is TGCGCCAGCAGGCTGACCGGGACTAGGGCCTACAATGAGCAGTTCTTC.

CDR3: CASSRSRTYEQYF. The CDR3 coding sequence is TGTGCCAGCAGCCGAAGCCGTACCTACGAGCAGTACTTC. The chain is built from TRBV6-2 or TRBV6-3 and TRBJ2-7; D call uncertain. The ends were cut back, 6 bases at V and 2 bases at J, with 11 bases in the middle. Germline V gene data show CDR1 as MNHEY and CDR2 as SVGEGT. The CDR3 has 13 residues.

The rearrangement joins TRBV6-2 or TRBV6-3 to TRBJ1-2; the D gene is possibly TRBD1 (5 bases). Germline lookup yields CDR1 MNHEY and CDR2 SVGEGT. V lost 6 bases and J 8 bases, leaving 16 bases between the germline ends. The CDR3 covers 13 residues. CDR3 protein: CASSRGGLYGYTF. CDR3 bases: TGTGCCAGCAGCCGGGGGGGACTTTACGGCTACACCTTC.

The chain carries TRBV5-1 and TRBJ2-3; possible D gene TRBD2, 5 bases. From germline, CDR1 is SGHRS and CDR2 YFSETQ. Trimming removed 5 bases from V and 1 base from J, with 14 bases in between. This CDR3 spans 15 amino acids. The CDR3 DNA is TGCGCCAGCAGTACCGGGATGCTGGGCACAGATACGCAGTATTTT. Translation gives CASSTGMLGTDTQYF. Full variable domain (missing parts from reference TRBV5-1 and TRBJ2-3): KAGVTQTPRYLIKTRGQQVTLSCSPISGHRSVSWYQQTPGQGLQFLFEYFSETQRNKGNFPGRFSGRQFSNSRSEMNVSTLELGDSALYLCASSTGMLGTDTQYFGPGTRLTVL.